This T cell receptor (beta chain) appears in the sequencing data of a study of blood T cell repertoires in COVID-19. Study-level background: PBMCs, B-cell-depleted T cells, or T cells provided the cDNA or gDNA that made up the material.

Losses at the gene ends were 5 bases for V and 3 bases for J; bases not matched to a gene: 5. The CDR3 spans 14 residues. Germline-derived CDR1 and CDR2 are MDHEN and SYDVKM. Authors' processing steps: Amplifying reference gene primers gave estimates of nucleated cell counts. TCRdb's table, derived via immunoSEQ multiplex PCR, lists solely in-frame clones and lacks some. V and J calls and clone size are copied from that table; D and trimming were computed from the DNA. Of 200,000 to 250,000 clones in the sample, 87% were seen once. Categorization into cohorts depended on clinical history that participants reported. Either two negative PCRs, clearance, or symptom resolution qualified Cohort 3 donors as recovered.

The source of this sequence is a man aged 25 to 40 who had recovered from COVID-19. The V call is TRBV28, the J call TRBJ1-1; 8 bases fit TRBD1. The sample consisted of PBMCs or T cells enriched from blood (not recorded which). The CDR3, as DNA: TGTGCCAGCAGTCCCGGACAGGGCGACACTGAAGCTTTCTTT. Its translation is CASSPGQGDTEAFF.